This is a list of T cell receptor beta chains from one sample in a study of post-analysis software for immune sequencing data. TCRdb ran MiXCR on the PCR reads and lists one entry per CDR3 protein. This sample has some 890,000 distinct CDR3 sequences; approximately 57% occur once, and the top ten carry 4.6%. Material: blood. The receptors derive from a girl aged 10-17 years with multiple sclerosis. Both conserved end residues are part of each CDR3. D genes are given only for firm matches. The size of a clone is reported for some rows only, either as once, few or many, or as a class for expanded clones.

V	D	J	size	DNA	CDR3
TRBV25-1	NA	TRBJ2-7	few	TGTGCCAGCAGTGAAGGACAGAAACCCTACTACGAGCAGTACTTC	CASSEGQKPYYEQYF
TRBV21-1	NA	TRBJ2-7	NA	TGTGCCAGCAGCATCCGACAGGGGGATAGCTACGAGCAGTACTTC	CASSIRQGDSYEQYF
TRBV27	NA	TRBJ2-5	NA	TGTGCCAGCGCCCCCGAGACCCAGTACTTC	CASAPETQYF
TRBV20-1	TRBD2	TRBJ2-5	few	TGCAGTGCTAGTCAACTAGCGGGAGTTGGGGAGACCCAGTACTTC	CSASQLAGVGETQYF
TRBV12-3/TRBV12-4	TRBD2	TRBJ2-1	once	TGTGCCAGCATTATGAGCGGGGGGGCGTACAATGAGCAGTTCTTC	CASIMSGGAYNEQFF
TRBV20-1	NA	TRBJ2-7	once	TGCAGTGCCCCGGGAGAGTCCTACGAGCGGTACTTC	CSAPGESYERYF
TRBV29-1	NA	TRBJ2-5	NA	TGCAGCGTTGACGAGATACTCGCGTACCAAGAGACCCAGTACTTC	CSVDEILAYQETQYF
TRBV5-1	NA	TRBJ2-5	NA	TGCGCCAGCAGCCGCCTGGCGCCCAACCAAGAGACCCAGTACTTC	CASSRLAPNQETQYF
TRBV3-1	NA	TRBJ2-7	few	TGTGCCAGCAGCCCGTCCCGCGGACGGGGGAGCTACGAGCAGTACTTC	CASSPSRGRGSYEQYF
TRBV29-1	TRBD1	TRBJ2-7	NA	TGCAGCGTTGAGGGGATACAGGGGGGCCCTGGCGGGCAGTACTTC	CSVEGIQGGPGGQYF
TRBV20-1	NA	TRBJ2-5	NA	TGCAGTGCTAGAGGGCATGGGGAAGAGACCCAGTACTTC	CSARGHGEETQYF
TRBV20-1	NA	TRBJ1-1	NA	TGCAGTGCTAGAGTTGAGGCCCGAAACACTGAAGCTTTCTTT	CSARVEARNTEAFF
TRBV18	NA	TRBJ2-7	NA	TGTGCCAGCTCACCGAGGGAGGTTCAGGCGGCGGGGTACGAGCAGTACTTC	CASSPREVQAAGYEQYF
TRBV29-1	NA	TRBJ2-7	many	TGCAGCGTGTGGGGGCTCTCCTACGAGCAGTACTTC	CSVWGLSYEQYF
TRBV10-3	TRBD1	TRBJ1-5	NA	TGTGCCATCAGTCAGGACAGGGATCAGCCCCAGCATTTT	CAISQDRDQPQHF
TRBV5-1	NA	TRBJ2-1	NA	NA	CASSFGQGIYNERFF
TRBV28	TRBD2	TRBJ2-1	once	TGTGCCAGCAGTTTACAGGCTAGCGGGAGCGACATAGGGTTCTTC	CASSLQASGSDIGFF
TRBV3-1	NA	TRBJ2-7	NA	TGTGCCAGCAGCCAAGACGGGGCAGGGTTGGACGAGCAGTACTTC	CASSQDGAGLDEQYF
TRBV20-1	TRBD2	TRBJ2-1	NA	TGCAGTGCTATATATAGCGGGGGGAGCTCCTACAATGAGCAGTTCTTC	CSAIYSGGSSYNEQFF
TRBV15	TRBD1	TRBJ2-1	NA	TGTGCCACCAGCAGCCCCACGGGACAGCACTACAATGAGCAGTTCTTC	CATSSPTGQHYNEQFF
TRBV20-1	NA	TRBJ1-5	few	TGCAGTGCATCCGAGGTTGGGGGGAGTCAGCCCCAGCATTTT	CSASEVGGSQPQHF
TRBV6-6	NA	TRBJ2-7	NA	TGTGCCAGCAGTTACTCGAGAACGCAGTCCCCCCTCGAGCAGTACTTC	CASSYSRTQSPLEQYF
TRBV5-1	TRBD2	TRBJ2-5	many	TGTGCCAGCAGCTTAAGCGGGGAGGAGACCCAGTACTTC	CASSLSGEETQYF
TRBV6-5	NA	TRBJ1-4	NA	TGTGCCAGCAGTTACTCGTCTTGGGCAGGGAATGAAAAACTGTTTTTT	CASSYSSWAGNEKLFF
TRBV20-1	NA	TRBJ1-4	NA	TGCAGTGCCACTGGTGGGGCAACTAATGAAAAACTGTTTTTT	CSATGGATNEKLFF
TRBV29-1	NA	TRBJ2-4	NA	TGCAGCGTTGTGGTGCTAGCCAAAAACATTCAGTACTTC	CSVVVLAKNIQYF
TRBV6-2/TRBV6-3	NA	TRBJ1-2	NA	TGTGCCAGCAGTTACTCGTCGCAGGGGCCCGAGCTACACTATGGCTACACCTTC	CASSYSSQGPELHYGYTF
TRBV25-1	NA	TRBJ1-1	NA	TGTGCCAGCAGGGAGGTTACTGAAGCTTTCTTT	CASREVTEAFF
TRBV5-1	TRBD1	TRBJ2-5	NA	TGCGCCAGCAGCTACGGACAGGGCTTCCTCCAAGAGACCCAGTACTTC	CASSYGQGFLQETQYF
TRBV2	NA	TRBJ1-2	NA	TGTGCCAGCAGTTCCGGGGGGGCCGCGGGCTACACCTTC	CASSSGGAAGYTF
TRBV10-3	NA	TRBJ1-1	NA	TGTGCCATCAGTGAGTCGGGGGGCGGATTAGGGACTGAAGCTTTCTTT	CAISESGGGLGTEAFF
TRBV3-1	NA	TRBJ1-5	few	TGTGCCAGCAGCCAGCGCGGATCCAATCAGCCCCAGCATTTT	CASSQRGSNQPQHF
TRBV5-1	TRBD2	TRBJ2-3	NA	TGCGCCAGCAGAGATGGATTGGGACTAAGGGAGTATTTT	CASRDGLGLREYF
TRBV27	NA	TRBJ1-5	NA	TGTGCCAGCAGTGCCGGGGGGGGCGCGGGAAATCAGCCCCAGCATTTT	CASSAGGGAGNQPQHF
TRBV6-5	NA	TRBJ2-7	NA	TGTGCCAGCAGTTACCGCCTTAGACCGGGCTCCTACGAGCAGTACTTC	CASSYRLRPGSYEQYF
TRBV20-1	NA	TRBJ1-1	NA	TGCAGTGCTAGGAGTGGAGCGGTGAACACTGAAGCTTTCTTT	CSARSGAVNTEAFF
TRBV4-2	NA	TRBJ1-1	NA	TGTGCCAGCAGCCAAGATGACAGGAGCCTGAACACTGAAGCTTTCTTT	CASSQDDRSLNTEAFF
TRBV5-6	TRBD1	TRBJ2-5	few	TGTGCCAGCAGCTGTACCGGGACAGGGGAGGAAGAGACCCAGTACTTC	CASSCTGTGEEETQYF
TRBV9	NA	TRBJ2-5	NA	TGTGCCAGCAGCGTGGGAGGGGGGAAAGAGACCCAGTACTTC	CASSVGGGKETQYF
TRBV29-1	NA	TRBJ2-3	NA	TGCAGCGTTGATCACGGGAGCCCGACAGATACGCAGTATTTT	CSVDHGSPTDTQYF
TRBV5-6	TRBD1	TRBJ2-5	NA	TGTGCCAGCAAGAGGACAGGGGGAGGGGAGACCCAGTACTTC	CASKRTGGGETQYF
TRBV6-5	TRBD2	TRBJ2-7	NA	TGTGCCAGCACCCGGGGGGTTTCCTACTACGAGCAGTACTTC	CASTRGVSYYEQYF